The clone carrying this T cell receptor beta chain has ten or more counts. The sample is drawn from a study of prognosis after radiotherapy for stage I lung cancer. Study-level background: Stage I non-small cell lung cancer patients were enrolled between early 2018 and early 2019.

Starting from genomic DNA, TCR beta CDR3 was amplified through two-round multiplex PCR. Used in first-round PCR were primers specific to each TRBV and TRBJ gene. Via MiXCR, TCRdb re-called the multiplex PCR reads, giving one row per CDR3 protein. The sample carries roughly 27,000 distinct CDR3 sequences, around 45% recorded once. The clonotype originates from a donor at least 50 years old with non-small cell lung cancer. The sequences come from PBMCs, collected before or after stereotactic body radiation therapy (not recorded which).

This chain's CDR3 is CASSQPQGAGYGYTF. As DNA, the CDR3 is TGTGCCAGTAGCCAACCCCAAGGGGCAGGCTATGGCTACACCTTC. The genes are TRBV19 and TRBJ1-2, with D possibly being TRBD1 (5 bases). Germline CDR1 is LNHDA and CDR2 is SQIVND (reference sequence). With 6 bases removed from V and 4 bases from J, the gap between germline ends came to 18 bases. This CDR3 is built from 15 residues. Using reference TRBV19 and TRBJ1-2 for the parts outside the CDR3, the full variable domain is DGGITQSPKYLFRKEGQNVTLSCEQNLNHDAMYWYRQDPGQGLRLIYYSQIVNDFQKGDIAEGYSVSREKKESFPLTVTSAQKNPTAFYLCASSQPQGAGYGYTFGSGTRLTVV.